The clone carrying this T cell receptor (beta chain) was counted once. Its antigen is currently unknown. With 0 bases removed from V and 1 base from J, the gap between germline ends came to 14 bases. Germline-derived CDR1 and CDR2 are SGHRS and YFSETQ. The CDR3 is 17 residues long. The data are from a study of graft-versus-host responses after intestinal transplantation. Data came from immunoSEQ multiplex PCR; TCRdb stores just in-frame clones and leaves some out. Of about 110,000 clones detected, roughly 92% appear once; the ten largest clones hold roughly 0.23%. Findings of the study overall: In recipient marrow, GvH clones were found, and some appeared first in ileum or blood.

The material was unstimulated CD4+ T cells sorted from spleen or lymph node cells, obtained before transplant. This sequence was found in a human donor who was the organ donor for an intestinal transplant. J is TRBJ2-1 and V is TRBV5-1, with a tentative D call TRBD2 (6 bases). The CDR3 loop is CASSLALLATSYNEQFF. CDR3 DNA: TGCGCCAGCAGCTTGGCCCTTCTAGCGACTTCCTACAATGAGCAGTTCTTC.